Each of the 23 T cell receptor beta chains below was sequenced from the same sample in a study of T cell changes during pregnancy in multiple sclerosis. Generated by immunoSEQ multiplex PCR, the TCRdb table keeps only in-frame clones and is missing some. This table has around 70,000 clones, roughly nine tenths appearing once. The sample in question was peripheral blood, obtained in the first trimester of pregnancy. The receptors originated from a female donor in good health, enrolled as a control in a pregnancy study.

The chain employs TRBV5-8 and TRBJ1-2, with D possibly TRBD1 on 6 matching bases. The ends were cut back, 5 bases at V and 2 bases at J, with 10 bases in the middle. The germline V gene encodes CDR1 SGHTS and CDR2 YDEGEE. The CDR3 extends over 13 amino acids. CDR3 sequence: CASREQGNYGYTF. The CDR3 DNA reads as TGTGCCAGCAGAGAACAGGGAAACTATGGCTACACCTTC.

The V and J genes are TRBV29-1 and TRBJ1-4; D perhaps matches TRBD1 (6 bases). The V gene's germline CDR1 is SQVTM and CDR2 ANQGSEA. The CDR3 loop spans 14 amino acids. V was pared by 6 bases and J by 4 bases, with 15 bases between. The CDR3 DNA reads TGCAGCGTGAGGGGGGGCAGTTTTAATGAAAAACTGTTTTTT. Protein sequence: CSVRGGSFNEKLFF.

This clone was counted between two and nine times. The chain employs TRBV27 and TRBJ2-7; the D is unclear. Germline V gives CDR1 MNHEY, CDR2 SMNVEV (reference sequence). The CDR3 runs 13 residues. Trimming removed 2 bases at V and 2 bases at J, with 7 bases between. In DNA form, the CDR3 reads TGTGCCAGCAGTTTAACTGGAGCCTACGAGCAGTACTTC. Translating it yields CASSLTGAYEQYF.

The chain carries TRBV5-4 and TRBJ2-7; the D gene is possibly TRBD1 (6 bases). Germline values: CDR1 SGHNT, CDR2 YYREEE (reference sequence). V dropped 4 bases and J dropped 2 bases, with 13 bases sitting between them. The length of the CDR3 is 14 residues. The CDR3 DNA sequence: TGTGCCAGCAGCCGTAAACAGGGACCCTACGAGCAGTACTTC. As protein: CASSRKQGPYEQYF.

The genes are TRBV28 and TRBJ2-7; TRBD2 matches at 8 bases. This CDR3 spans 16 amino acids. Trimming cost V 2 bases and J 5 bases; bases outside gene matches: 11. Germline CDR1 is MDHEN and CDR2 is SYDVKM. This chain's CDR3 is CASSLHSGGRTDEQYF. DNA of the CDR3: TGTGCCAGCAGTTTACACTCGGGAGGGCGAACGGACGAGCAGTACTTC. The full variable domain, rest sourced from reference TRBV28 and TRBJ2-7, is DVKVTQSSRYLVKRTGEKVFLECVQDMDHENMFWYRQDPGLGLRLIYFSYDVKMKEKGDIPEGYSVSREKKERFSLILESASTNQTSMYLCASSLHSGGRTDEQYFGPGTRLTVT.

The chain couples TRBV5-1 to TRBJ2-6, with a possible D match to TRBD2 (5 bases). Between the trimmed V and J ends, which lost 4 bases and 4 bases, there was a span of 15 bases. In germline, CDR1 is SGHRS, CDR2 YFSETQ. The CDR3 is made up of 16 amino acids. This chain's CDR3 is CASSPGSVPGANVLTF. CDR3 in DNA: TGCGCCAGCAGCCCGGGGTCGGTCCCCGGGGCCAACGTCCTGACTTTC.

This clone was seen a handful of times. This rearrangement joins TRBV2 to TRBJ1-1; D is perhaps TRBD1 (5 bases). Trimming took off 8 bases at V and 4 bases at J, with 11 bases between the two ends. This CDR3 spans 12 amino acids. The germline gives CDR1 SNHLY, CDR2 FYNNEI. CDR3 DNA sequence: TGTGCCAGCCGGGAGGGACCCACTGAAGCTTTCTTT. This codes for CASREGPTEAFF.

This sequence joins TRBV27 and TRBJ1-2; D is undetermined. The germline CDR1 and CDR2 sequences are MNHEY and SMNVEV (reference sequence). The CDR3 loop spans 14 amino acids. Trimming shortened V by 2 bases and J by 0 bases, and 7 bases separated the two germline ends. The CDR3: CASSLNRANYGYTF. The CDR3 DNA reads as TGTGCCAGCAGTTTAAACAGAGCTAACTATGGCTACACCTTC.

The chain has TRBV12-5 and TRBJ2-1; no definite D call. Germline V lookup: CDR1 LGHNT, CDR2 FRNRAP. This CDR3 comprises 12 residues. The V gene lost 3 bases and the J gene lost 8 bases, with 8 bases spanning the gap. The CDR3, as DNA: TGTGCTAGTGGTTTCAACACCTATGAGCAGTTCTTC. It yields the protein CASGFNTYEQFF.

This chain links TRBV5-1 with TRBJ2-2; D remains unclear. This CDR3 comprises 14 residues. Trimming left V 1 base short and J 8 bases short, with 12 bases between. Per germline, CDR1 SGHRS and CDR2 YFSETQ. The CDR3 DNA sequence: TGCGCCAGCAGCTTGAAGCAGACACTTGGGGAGCTGTTTTTT. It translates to CASSLKQTLGELFF.

Here the CDR3 reads CASSLRAGDLYNEQFF. The DNA for the CDR3 is TGTGCCAGCAGCTTAAGGGCGGGAGACCTCTACAATGAGCAGTTCTTC. V usage is TRBV7-9 and J usage is TRBJ2-1; 7 bases fit TRBD2. With 2 bases clipped from V and 3 bases from J, the junction kept 7 bases outside the gene matches. Germline V gene sequence: CDR1 SEHNR, CDR2 FQNEAQ (reference sequence). The CDR3 totals 16 residues.

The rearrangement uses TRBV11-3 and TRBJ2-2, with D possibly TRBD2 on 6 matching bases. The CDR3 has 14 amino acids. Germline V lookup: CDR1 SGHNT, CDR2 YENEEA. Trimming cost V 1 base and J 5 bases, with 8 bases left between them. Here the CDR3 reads CASSLAGVTGELFF. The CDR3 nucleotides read TGTGCCAGCAGCTTAGCGGGAGTAACCGGGGAGCTGTTTTTT. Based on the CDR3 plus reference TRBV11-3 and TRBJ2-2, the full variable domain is EAGVVQSPRYKIIEKKQPVAFWCNPISGHNTLYWYLQNLGQGPELLIRYENEEAVDDSQLPKDRFSAERLKGVDSTLKIQPAELGDSAVYLCASSLAGVTGELFFGEGSRLTVL.

The CDR3 sequence is CASSLARVATGELFF. As DNA, the CDR3 is TGTGCCAGCAGCTTGGCCAGGGTGGCCACCGGGGAGCTGTTTTTT. The chain recombines TRBV5-8 with TRBJ2-2; TRBD1 is a possible D gene (5 bases). Per germline, CDR1 SGHTS and CDR2 YDEGEE. This CDR3 has 15 amino acids. V was cut by 0 bases and J by 4 bases, with 10 bases left in between.

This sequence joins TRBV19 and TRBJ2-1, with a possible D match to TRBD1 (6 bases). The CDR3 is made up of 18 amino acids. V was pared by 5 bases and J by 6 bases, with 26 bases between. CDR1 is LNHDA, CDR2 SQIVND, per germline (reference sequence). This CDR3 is CASSFSPSQGLGFNEQFF. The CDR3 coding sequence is TGTGCCAGTAGTTTTTCCCCCTCACAGGGTCTAGGCTTCAATGAGCAGTTCTTC. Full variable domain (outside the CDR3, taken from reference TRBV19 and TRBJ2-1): DGGITQSPKYLFRKEGQNVTLSCEQNLNHDAMYWYRQDPGQGLRLIYYSQIVNDFQKGDIAEGYSVSREKKESFPLTVTSAQKNPTAFYLCASSFSPSQGLGFNEQFFGPGTRLTVL.

CDR3 DNA: TGCGCCAGCAGCTTTGACAGGGGGACAGATACGCAGTATTTT. Translated, it gives CASSFDRGTDTQYF. J is TRBJ2-3 and V is TRBV5-1; 9 bases fit TRBD1. The CDR3 loop spans 14 amino acids. Germline loops: CDR1 SGHRS, CDR2 YFSETQ. Trimming took 2 bases from V and 3 from J; bases not matched to a gene: 1.

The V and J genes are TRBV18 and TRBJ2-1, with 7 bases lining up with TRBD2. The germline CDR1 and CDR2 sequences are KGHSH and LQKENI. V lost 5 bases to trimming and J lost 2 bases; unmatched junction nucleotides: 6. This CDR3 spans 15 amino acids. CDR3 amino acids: CASSRWDYAYNEQFF. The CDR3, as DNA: TGTGCCAGCTCAAGGTGGGACTATGCCTACAATGAGCAGTTCTTC.

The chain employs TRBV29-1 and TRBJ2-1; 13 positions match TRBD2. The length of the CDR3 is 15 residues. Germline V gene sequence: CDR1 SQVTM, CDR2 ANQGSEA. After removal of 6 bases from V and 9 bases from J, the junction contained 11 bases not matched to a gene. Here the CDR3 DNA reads TGCAGCGTCGGACTAGCGGGAGCGGTCTCGATTGAGCAGTTCTTC. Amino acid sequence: CSVGLAGAVSIEQFF.

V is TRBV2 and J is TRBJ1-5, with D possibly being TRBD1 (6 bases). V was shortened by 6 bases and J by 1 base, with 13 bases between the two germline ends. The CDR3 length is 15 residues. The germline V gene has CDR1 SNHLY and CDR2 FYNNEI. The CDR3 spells CASRMGAESNQPQHF. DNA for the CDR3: TGTGCCAGCAGGATGGGGGCAGAAAGCAATCAGCCCCAGCATTTT.

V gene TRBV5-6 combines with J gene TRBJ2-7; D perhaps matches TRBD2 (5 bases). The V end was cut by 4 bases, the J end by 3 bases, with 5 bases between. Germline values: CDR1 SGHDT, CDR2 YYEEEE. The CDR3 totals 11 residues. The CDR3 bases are TGTGCCAGCAGCCGGGGCTACGAGCAGTACTTC. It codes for CASSRGYEQYF.

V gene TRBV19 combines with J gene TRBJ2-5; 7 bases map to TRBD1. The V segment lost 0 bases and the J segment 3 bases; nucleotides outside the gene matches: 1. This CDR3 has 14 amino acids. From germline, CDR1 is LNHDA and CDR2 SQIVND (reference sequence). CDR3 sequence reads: CASSIDRGKETQYF. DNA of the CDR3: TGTGCCAGTAGTATAGACAGGGGGAAAGAGACCCAGTACTTC.

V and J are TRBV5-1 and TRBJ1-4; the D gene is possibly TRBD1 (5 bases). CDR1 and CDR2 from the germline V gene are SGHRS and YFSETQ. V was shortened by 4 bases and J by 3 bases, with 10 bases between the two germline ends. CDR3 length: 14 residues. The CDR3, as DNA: TGCGCCAGCAGCGTAGGGGAGGCTAATGAAAAACTGTTTTTT. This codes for CASSVGEANEKLFF. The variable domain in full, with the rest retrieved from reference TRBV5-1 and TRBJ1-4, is KAGVTQTPRYLIKTRGQQVTLSCSPISGHRSVSWYQQTPGQGLQFLFEYFSETQRNKGNFPGRFSGRQFSNSRSEMNVSTLELGDSALYLCASSVGEANEKLFFGSGTQLSVL.

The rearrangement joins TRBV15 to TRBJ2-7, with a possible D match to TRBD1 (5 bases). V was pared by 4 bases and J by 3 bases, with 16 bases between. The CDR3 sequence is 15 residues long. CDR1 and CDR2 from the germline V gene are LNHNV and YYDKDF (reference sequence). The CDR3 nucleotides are TGTGCCACCAGCACCATACGGGTACAGGTCTACGAGCAGTACTTC. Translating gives CATSTIRVQVYEQYF.

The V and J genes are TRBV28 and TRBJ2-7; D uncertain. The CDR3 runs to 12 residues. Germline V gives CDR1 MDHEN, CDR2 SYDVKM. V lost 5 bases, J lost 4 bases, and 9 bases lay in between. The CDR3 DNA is TGTGCCAGCAGTCCCCCGGTTTACGAGCAGTACTTC. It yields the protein CASSPPVYEQYF.